This TCR beta chain was recovered during a study of OX40 agonist ivuxolimab in advanced cancers. The CDR3 has 15 residues. CDR1 is SGHNT, CDR2 YYREEE, per germline (reference sequence). V lost 0 bases and J lost 8; bases outside the gene matches: 5. The protocol was immunoSEQ multiplex PCR, while the TCRdb copy is restricted to in-frame clones and leaves out a portion. This sample yields about 69,000 clones, of which approximately 90% are seen a single time; roughly 6% belongs to the top ten. The TCR was taken from an adult with an advanced solid tumor such as melanoma, head and neck, liver or kidney cancer. This chain connects TRBV5-4 to TRBJ2-1, with 10 bases that match TRBD1. The sequenced sample was CD4+ or CD8+ T cells sorted from blood, obtained in a trial of the OX40 agonist ivuxolimab. CDR3 in DNA: TGTGCCAGCAGCTTGGGGACAGGGGGTTCGGATGAGCAGTTCTTC. Translated: CASSLGTGGSDEQFF.